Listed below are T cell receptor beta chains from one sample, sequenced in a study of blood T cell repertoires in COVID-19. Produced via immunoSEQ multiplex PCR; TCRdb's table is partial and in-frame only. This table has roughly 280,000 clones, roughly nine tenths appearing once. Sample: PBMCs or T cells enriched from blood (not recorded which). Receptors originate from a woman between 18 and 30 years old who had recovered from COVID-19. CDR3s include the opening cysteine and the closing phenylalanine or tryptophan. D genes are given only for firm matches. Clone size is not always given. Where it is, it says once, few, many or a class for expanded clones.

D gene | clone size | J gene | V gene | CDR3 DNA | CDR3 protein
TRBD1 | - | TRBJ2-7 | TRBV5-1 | TGCGCCAGCAGCTTGGCTAGGACAGGGGGTGTCTACGAGCAGTACTTC | CASSLARTGGVYEQYF
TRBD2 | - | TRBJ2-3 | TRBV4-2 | TGTGCCAGCAGCCAAGACCTAGCGGGGGTGGTTCATACGCAGTATTTT | CASSQDLAGVVHTQYF
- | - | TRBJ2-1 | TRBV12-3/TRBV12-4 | TGTGCCAGCAGTTTCGACACCTACAATGAGCAGTTCTTC | CASSFDTYNEQFF
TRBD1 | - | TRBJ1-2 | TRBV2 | TGTGCCAGCAGTACCTGGGACAGATTTGGTCGGTATGGCTACACCTTC | CASSTWDRFGRYGYTF
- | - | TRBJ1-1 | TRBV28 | TGTGCCAGCAGTAGGGGATTTGAAGCTTTCTTT | CASSRGFEAFF
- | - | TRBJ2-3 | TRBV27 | TGTGCCAGCTCTACAGGGTTGGGCACAGATACGCAGTATTTT | CASSTGLGTDTQYF
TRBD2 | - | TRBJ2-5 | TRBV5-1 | TGCGCCAGCAGCGCGGGACTAGCGGGTCCCTCCGGGGAGACCCAGTACTTC | CASSAGLAGPSGETQYF
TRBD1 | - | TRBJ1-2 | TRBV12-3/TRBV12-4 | TGTGCCAGCAGGCCGACAGGGAACTATGGCTACACCTTC | CASRPTGNYGYTF
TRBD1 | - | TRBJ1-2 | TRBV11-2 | TGTGCCAGCAGCTCTTACCGGGACAGGGAAAACTATGGCTACACCTTC | CASSSYRDRENYGYTF
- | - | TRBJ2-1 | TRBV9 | TGTGCCAGCAGCGTAGGGTCGGGCTCCTACAATGAGCAGTTCTTC | CASSVGSGSYNEQFF
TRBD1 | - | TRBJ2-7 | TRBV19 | TGTGCCAGTAGTGTCGCGGACAGGGGGTACGAGCAGTACTTC | CASSVADRGYEQYF
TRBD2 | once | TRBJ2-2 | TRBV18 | TGTGCCAGCTCACCTAGGACCCCGGGAGGCGCCCAGGGCTCCGGGGAGCTGTTTTTT | CASSPRTPGGAQGSGELFF
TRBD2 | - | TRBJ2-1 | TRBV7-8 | TGTGCCAGCAGCGGGCGTAGGGAGGGAGGCTCCTACAATGAGCAGTTCTTC | CASSGRREGGSYNEQFF
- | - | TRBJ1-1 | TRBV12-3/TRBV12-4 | TGTGCCAGCAGGGCGACGGGGAACACTGAAGCTTTCTTT | CASRATGNTEAFF
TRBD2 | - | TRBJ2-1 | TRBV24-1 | TGTGCCACCAGTGATTCTGGGCTAGCGGGGCCACCCTTCTCCTACAATGAGCAGTTCTTC | CATSDSGLAGPPFSYNEQFF
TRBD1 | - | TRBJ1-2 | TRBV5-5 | TGTGCCAGCAGCCGACCCGGGACAGGGAATGGCTACACCTTC | CASSRPGTGNGYTF
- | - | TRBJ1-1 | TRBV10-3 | TGTGCCATCTCCGGGACAAAGAACACTGAAGCTTTCTTT | CAISGTKNTEAFF
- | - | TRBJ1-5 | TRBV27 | TGTGCCAGCAGCCCCCTTATCCTCCGGGGAGCCGGCAATCAGCCCCAGCATTTT | CASSPLILRGAGNQPQHF
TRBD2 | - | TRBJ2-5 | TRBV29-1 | TGCAGCGTTGCATTACGGGGGGTACAAGAGACCCAGTACTTC | CSVALRGVQETQYF
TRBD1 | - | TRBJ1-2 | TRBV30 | TGTGCCTGGCAGGGGGCGGATGGCTACACCTTC | CAWQGADGYTF
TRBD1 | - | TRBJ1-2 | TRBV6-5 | TGTGCCAGCACCCGACAGGGAACCCATGGCTACACCTTC | CASTRQGTHGYTF
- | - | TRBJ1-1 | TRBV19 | TGTGCCAGCGTCCCCCCAGGGAACACTGAAGCTTTCTTT | CASVPPGNTEAFF
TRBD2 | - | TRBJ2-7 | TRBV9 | TGTGCCAGCAGCGTCAGCGGGGTAAACTACGAGCAGTACTTC | CASSVSGVNYEQYF
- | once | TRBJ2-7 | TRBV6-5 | TGTGCCAGCAGGCCACAGGGAGGGGGGAACTACGAGCAGTACTTC | CASRPQGGGNYEQYF
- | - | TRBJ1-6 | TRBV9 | TGTGCCAGCAGCGTAATGGGGAGCTCCTATAATTCACCCCTCCACTTT | CASSVMGSSYNSPLHF
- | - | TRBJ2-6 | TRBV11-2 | TGTGCCAGCAGCCCTCACATGGGGGCCAACGTCCTGACTTTC | CASSPHMGANVLTF